This passage covers 18 T cell receptor beta chains from one sample sequenced in a study of T cell repertoires in cytomegalovirus infection. TCRdb re-called the reads through MiXCR, storing one row per CDR3 protein. Of 230,000 or so distinct CDR3 sequences in the sample, approximately 15% were seen once. Sample: CD8+ T cells from PBMCs. The receptors here all came from a human donor in good health (CMV status not recorded). Some clones in this sample may be carry-over from other donors' samples.

This clonotype was observed a handful of times. The rearrangement uses TRBV15 and TRBJ1-2; D unresolved. V lost 3 bases and J lost 1, with 12 bases in between. The CDR3 extends over 15 amino acids. Germline V gene lookup returns CDR1 LNHNV and CDR2 YYDKDF (reference sequence). CDR3 sequence reads: CATSRAGALNYGYTF. CDR3 DNA sequence: TGTGCCACCAGCAGGGCCGGAGCACTTAACTATGGCTACACCTTC.

The V call is TRBV28, the J call TRBJ2-3, with TRBD1 matching 11 bases. The CDR3 is made up of 15 amino acids. Trimming removed 5 bases from V and 2 bases from J; junction bases left unmatched: 3. The germline V gene has CDR1 MDHEN and CDR2 SYDVKM. CDR3 nucleotides: TGTGCCAGCAGTATGGACAGGGGGCCCACAGATACGCAGTATTTT. It specifies CASSMDRGPTDTQYF.

This clonotype was seen a single time. This sequence joins TRBV20-1 and TRBJ2-7, with no clear D. The V and J ends lost 5 bases and 5 bases respectively, with 16 bases between them. The germline V gene has CDR1 DFQATT and CDR2 SNEGSKA (reference sequence). The CDR3 totals 13 residues. The CDR3 is CSADGSPVDEQYF. The CDR3 DNA is TGCAGTGCTGACGGGTCCCCAGTCGACGAGCAGTACTTC.

The chain recombines TRBV5-6 with TRBJ1-3; D is uncertain. The germline CDR1 and CDR2 sequences are SGHDT and YYEEEE. V shed 0 bases and J shed 2 bases, with 12 bases lying between them. This CDR3 has 16 residues. The CDR3 here is CASSLAGPNTGNTIYF. The CDR3 nucleotides are TGTGCCAGCAGCTTGGCAGGCCCTAACACTGGAAACACCATATATTTT.

This clonotype came up many times. This rearrangement joins TRBV7-6 to TRBJ2-3; D may correspond to TRBD1 or TRBD2 (6 bases each). This CDR3 region has 16 residues. Trimming took off 4 bases at V and 0 bases at J, with 14 bases between the two ends. Germline V gene sequence: CDR1 SGHVS, CDR2 FNYEAQ. DNA for the CDR3: TGTGCCAGCAGCTGGAGCGCCGGGGGCAGCACAGATACGCAGTATTTT. It is translated as CASSWSAGGSTDTQYF. Filled out from reference TRBV7-6 and TRBJ2-3, the complete variable domain reads GAGVSQSPRYKVTKRGQDVALRCDPISGHVSLYWYRQALGQGPEFLTYFNYEAQQDKSGLPNDRFSAERPEGSISTLTIQRTEQRDSAMYRCASSWSAGGSTDTQYFGPGTRLTVL.

This clonotype occurred a few times. The chain couples TRBV3-1 to TRBJ1-1, with 9 bases matching TRBD1. Per germline, CDR1 LGHDT and CDR2 YNNKEL (reference sequence). Germline trimming cut 2 bases from V and 4 bases from J; bases unmatched to any gene: 5. The CDR3 covers 15 residues. CDR3 coding DNA: TGTGCCAGCAGCCAAAAGGACAGGGGATCCACTGAAGCTTTCTTT. This translates into CASSQKDRGSTEAFF.

This chain joins TRBV9 and TRBJ2-2; TRBD2 matches at 7 bases. J gave up 3 bases and V 4 bases, and 3 bases lay outside the gene matches. Germline V gene lookup returns CDR1 SGDLS and CDR2 YYNGEE. CDR3 size: 14 residues. The chain's CDR3 is CASSTGLYTGELFF. For the CDR3, the DNA is TGTGCCAGCAGCACGGGACTATACACCGGGGAGCTGTTTTTT.

This clonotype showed up many times. The chain links TRBV12-3 or TRBV12-4 to TRBJ2-3; 10 bases fit TRBD1. With 4 bases clipped from V and 10 bases from J, the junction kept 2 bases outside the gene matches. The CDR3 runs 12 residues. As DNA, the CDR3 is TGTGCCAGCAGTTCCGGACAGGGGGCGCAGTATTTT. Encoded protein: CASSSGQGAQYF.

The V call is TRBV13, the J call TRBJ1-1; no clear D. Per germline, CDR1 PRHDT and CDR2 FYEKMQ (reference sequence). The V end was cut by 6 bases, the J end by 4 bases, with 9 bases between. The CDR3 totals 12 residues. CDR3 coding DNA: TGTGCCAGCAGTCGAGAGGTCACTGAAGCTTTCTTT. It specifies CASSREVTEAFF.

This clonotype was counted many times. The CDR3 coding sequence is TGTGCCAGCAGGGGGGGCACGAGCTCCTACAATGAGCAGTTCTTC. It codes for CASRGGTSSYNEQFF. V and J are TRBV11-1 and TRBJ2-1; either TRBD1 or TRBD2 may supply D (6 bases each). Germline lookup yields CDR1 SGHAT and CDR2 FQDESV (reference sequence). The CDR3 loop spans 15 amino acids. Deletions cut 6 bases from V and 0 bases from J, with 12 bases between.

This clonotype was counted at least ten times. J is TRBJ2-3 and V is TRBV7-8; tentative D call: TRBD1 (8 bases). CDR1 and CDR2 from the germline V gene are SGHVS and FQNEAQ. V was trimmed by 1 base and J by 1 base, leaving 12 bases between them. The CDR3 consists of 16 residues. CDR3 region: CASSLGQGRGTDTQYF. In nucleotides, the CDR3 is TGTGCCAGCAGCTTAGGACAGGGGAGGGGCACAGATACGCAGTATTTT.

This clonotype appeared a few times. V gene TRBV4-3 combines with J gene TRBJ1-1, with a weak D call TRBD1 (5 bases). CDR3 length: 15 residues. The germline gives CDR1 LGHNA, CDR2 YSLEER. Trimming shortened V by 2 bases and J by 4 bases, and 14 bases separated the two germline ends. The CDR3 DNA is TGCGCCAGCAGCCAAACCGCGGCGGGGGGCACTGAAGCTTTCTTT. It translates to CASSQTAAGGTEAFF.

This clonotype was recorded at least ten times. The genes are TRBV4-1 and TRBJ2-4; 9 bases align to TRBD1. Germline V lookup: CDR1 MGHRA, CDR2 YSYEKL. The V and J ends lost 0 bases and 4 bases, in that order; junction bases with no gene match: 7. The CDR3 is made up of 17 amino acids. The CDR3 DNA reads TGCGCCAGCAGCCAAGATATACGCGACAGGGGGAAAAACATTCAGTACTTC. Its protein is CASSQDIRDRGKNIQYF.

This clonotype has at least ten counts. The chain employs TRBV7-8 and TRBJ1-4, with D perhaps matching TRBD1 (6 bases). The CDR3 totals 14 residues. Germline values: CDR1 SGHVS, CDR2 FQNEAQ. V shed 5 bases and J shed 7 bases, with 14 bases lying between them. CDR3 nucleotides: TGTGCCAGCAGCACCACAGGGAGGGGTGAAAAACTGTTTTTT. Its protein product is CASSTTGRGEKLFF.

This clonotype was seen many times. V and J are TRBV29-1 and TRBJ1-1; no clear D gene. Germline assignment: CDR1 SQVTM and CDR2 ANQGSEA. The V gene lost 0 bases and the J gene lost 0 bases, with 5 bases spanning the gap. This CDR3 comprises 13 residues. The CDR3 sequence is CSVEDGVNTEAFF. The CDR3 DNA reads TGCAGCGTTGAAGACGGGGTGAACACTGAAGCTTTCTTT.

As regards this clonotype: A single base separates this from a much larger clone, so it may be a read error. As the CDR3 is not closed by the conserved phenylalanine or tryptophan, this likely results from a read error. V gene TRBV7-2 combines with J gene TRBJ2-7; a weak D match, TRBD2 (5 bases). The V gene's germline CDR1 is SGHTA and CDR2 FQGNSA. CDR3 length: 14 amino acids. Trimming shortened V by 2 bases and J by 4 bases, and 12 bases separated the two germline ends. In nucleotides, the CDR3 is TGTGCCAGCAGCTTACCGGGATTGGTGTACGAGCAGTACTCC. Residues: CASSLPGLVYEQYS.

In its sample, this clonotype was seen many times. The chain links TRBV27 to TRBJ2-1; D is perhaps TRBD1 or TRBD2 (5 bases each). From germline, CDR1 is MNHEY and CDR2 SMNVEV (reference sequence). Between the trimmed V and J ends, which lost 8 bases and 6 bases, there was a span of 17 bases. The CDR3 extends over 14 amino acids. The CDR3 bases are TGTGCCAGCTCCCCGTTGGGGACGGGCAATGAGCAGTTCTTC. Translated: CASSPLGTGNEQFF.

This clonotype was counted between two and nine times. V usage is TRBV29-1 and J usage is TRBJ2-7; unclear D gene. Germline CDR1 reads SQVTM; CDR2 reads ANQGSEA. Trimming left V 4 bases short and J 1 base short, with 11 bases between. This CDR3 has 13 amino acids. CDR3 residues: CSVVGSDSYEQYF. The CDR3 nucleotides read TGCAGCGTTGTGGGTTCGGATTCCTACGAGCAGTACTTC.